Listed below are T cell receptor beta chains from one sample, sequenced in a study of blood T cell repertoires in COVID-19. Clones were sequenced by immunoSEQ multiplex PCR, and TCRdb holds only the in-frame ones, with some missing. This table has 200,000 to 300,000 clones, more than 70% appearing once. Specimen: PBMCs or T cells enriched from blood (not recorded which). The receptors here all came from a woman between 40 and 55 years old with acute COVID-19. Each CDR3 is given with its conserved first and last residue. Each record gives: J gene, clone size, V gene, D gene, CDR3 DNA, CDR3 protein. A D gene is named only where the DNA matches it firmly. Size is omitted from some rows. Given values are once, few, many or a class for expanded clones.

j_call: TRBJ2-3; clone_size: NA; v_call: TRBV19; d_call: TRBD2; cdr3_nt: TGTGCCAGTAGTTACTCCTCAGGGAGAGGACTAGCGGGAGTTAATCCAGATACGCAGTATTTT; cdr3_aa: CASSYSSGRGLAGVNPDTQYF
j_call: TRBJ2-2; clone_size: NA; v_call: TRBV7-6; d_call: TRBD2; cdr3_nt: TGTGCCAGCAGTCATCTAGCGGGGGGGACCGGGGAGCTGTTTTTT; cdr3_aa: CASSHLAGGTGELFF
j_call: TRBJ1-1; clone_size: NA; v_call: TRBV9; d_call: NA; cdr3_nt: TGTGCCAGCAGCCCTGTCGGTGGGGGGACTGAAGCTTTCTTT; cdr3_aa: CASSPVGGGTEAFF
j_call: TRBJ1-1; clone_size: NA; v_call: TRBV12-3/TRBV12-4; d_call: NA; cdr3_nt: TGTGCCAGCAGTTCGGGTCCAAACACTGAAGCTTTCTTT; cdr3_aa: CASSSGPNTEAFF
j_call: TRBJ2-1; clone_size: NA; v_call: TRBV11-2; d_call: TRBD2; cdr3_nt: TGTGCCAGCAGCTTATATAGCGGGGTCTACAATGAGCAGTTCTTC; cdr3_aa: CASSLYSGVYNEQFF
j_call: TRBJ2-3; clone_size: NA; v_call: TRBV24-1; d_call: TRBD2; cdr3_nt: TGTGCCACCAGTGATTTAGCGGGGGGGGCAGATACGCAGTATTTT; cdr3_aa: CATSDLAGGADTQYF
j_call: TRBJ1-3; clone_size: NA; v_call: TRBV19; d_call: TRBD1; cdr3_nt: TGTGCCAGTAGTAGGACAGGTCCGAGCTCTGGAAACACCATATATTTT; cdr3_aa: CASSRTGPSSGNTIYF
j_call: TRBJ1-3; clone_size: NA; v_call: TRBV20-1; d_call: NA; cdr3_nt: TGCAGTGCTAGTTTCGGCTCTGGAAACACCATATATTTT; cdr3_aa: CSASFGSGNTIYF
j_call: TRBJ1-5; clone_size: once; v_call: TRBV3-1/TRBV3-2; d_call: NA; cdr3_nt: TGTGCCAGCAGCCACGCTACTAGATTGACAGGCCCCCATTCAGTCTCCCCCCAGCATTTT; cdr3_aa: CASSHATRLTGPHSVSPQHF
j_call: TRBJ1-2; clone_size: NA; v_call: TRBV15; d_call: NA; cdr3_nt: TGTGCCACCAGCAGAGAAAGGGGGAATGGCTACACCTTC; cdr3_aa: CATSRERGNGYTF
j_call: TRBJ2-7; clone_size: NA; v_call: TRBV19; d_call: TRBD1; cdr3_nt: TGTGCCAGTAGCTTAGGGGGCCCCTCCTACGAGCAGTACTTC; cdr3_aa: CASSLGGPSYEQYF
j_call: TRBJ1-2; clone_size: few; v_call: TRBV7-2; d_call: NA; cdr3_nt: TGTGCCAGCAGCACATACGGGATTCCTGGCTACACCTTC; cdr3_aa: CASSTYGIPGYTF
j_call: TRBJ2-3; clone_size: NA; v_call: TRBV11-2; d_call: NA; cdr3_nt: TGTGCCAGCAGCTTAGATCAGGGCCGGGCGGCTACGCAGTATTTT; cdr3_aa: CASSLDQGRAATQYF
j_call: TRBJ1-1; clone_size: NA; v_call: TRBV6-2/TRBV6-3; d_call: NA; cdr3_nt: TGTGCCAGCAGTTTATCAGAGAACACTGAAGCTTTCTTT; cdr3_aa: CASSLSENTEAFF
j_call: TRBJ2-2; clone_size: NA; v_call: TRBV6-5; d_call: TRBD1; cdr3_nt: TGTGCCAGCAGTCGTCCGGGACAGGATCCCGGGGAGCTGTTTTTT; cdr3_aa: CASSRPGQDPGELFF
j_call: TRBJ1-6; clone_size: NA; v_call: TRBV12-3/TRBV12-4; d_call: NA; cdr3_nt: TGTGCCAGCAGTTTAGTCCCGAATTCACCCCTCCACTTT; cdr3_aa: CASSLVPNSPLHF
j_call: TRBJ1-5; clone_size: NA; v_call: TRBV24-1; d_call: TRBD1; cdr3_nt: TGTGCCACCAGTGATCCGGGACAGGGTTTTCGGCAGCCCCAGCATTTT; cdr3_aa: CATSDPGQGFRQPQHF
j_call: TRBJ2-7; clone_size: NA; v_call: TRBV9; d_call: NA; cdr3_nt: TGTGCCAGCAGTGTCAGGTCCCCCTCCTACGAGCAGTACTTC; cdr3_aa: CASSVRSPSYEQYF
j_call: TRBJ1-1; clone_size: NA; v_call: TRBV30; d_call: NA; cdr3_nt: TGTGCCTGGAGTGTCCTCAGGGGTGGCACTGAAGCTTTCTTT; cdr3_aa: CAWSVLRGGTEAFF
j_call: TRBJ1-5; clone_size: NA; v_call: TRBV5-6; d_call: TRBD1; cdr3_nt: TGTGCCAGCAGCTTCGGGACAGGGGCATATAGCAATCAGCCCCAGCATTTT; cdr3_aa: CASSFGTGAYSNQPQHF
j_call: TRBJ1-3; clone_size: NA; v_call: TRBV29-1; d_call: TRBD1; cdr3_nt: TGCAGCGTTGAGACAGGGCCCAACACCATATATTTT; cdr3_aa: CSVETGPNTIYF
j_call: TRBJ2-2; clone_size: NA; v_call: TRBV2; d_call: NA; cdr3_nt: TGTGCCAGCAGTTCGTTTTCAGGGGCCGGGGAGCTGTTTTTT; cdr3_aa: CASSSFSGAGELFF
j_call: TRBJ2-3; clone_size: NA; v_call: TRBV6-4; d_call: TRBD2; cdr3_nt: TGTGCCACCCCTAAGTGGGGGGGTGGAGATACGCAGTATTTT; cdr3_aa: CATPKWGGGDTQYF
j_call: TRBJ1-6; clone_size: NA; v_call: TRBV19; d_call: TRBD1; cdr3_nt: TGTGCCAGTAGTATTCAGGGACAGGGGCGATCACCCCTCCACTTT; cdr3_aa: CASSIQGQGRSPLHF
j_call: TRBJ1-1; clone_size: NA; v_call: TRBV24-1; d_call: TRBD1; cdr3_nt: TGTGCCACCAGTGACAGGACAGGGACTGAAGCTTTCTTT; cdr3_aa: CATSDRTGTEAFF
j_call: TRBJ2-3; clone_size: once; v_call: TRBV4-3; d_call: TRBD2; cdr3_nt: TGCGCCAGCAGCCAAGATCGAGTAACGGGGGGGGATACGCAGTATTTT; cdr3_aa: CASSQDRVTGGDTQYF
j_call: TRBJ2-5; clone_size: NA; v_call: TRBV2; d_call: NA; cdr3_nt: TGTGCCAGCAACCGTGAGTACCAAGAGACCCAGTACTTC; cdr3_aa: CASNREYQETQYF
j_call: TRBJ2-5; clone_size: once; v_call: TRBV24-1; d_call: TRBD1; cdr3_nt: TGTGCCACCAGTAAAACAGGGGAACTTGAGACCCAGTACTTC; cdr3_aa: CATSKTGELETQYF